The source of this T cell receptor beta chain is a study of T cell responses to AZD1222 COVID-19 vaccine (dated by TCRdb to the early 2020s). Some background on the complete study: TCR sequencing was performed for 230 to 250 trial participants, of whom 200 to 210 were given two doses of AZD1222 and some 25 were given two doses of MenACWY control vaccine. Enrollment into the trials was organized by age into subgroups of 18-55, 56-69 and 70-plus years, and those subgroups contained about 160, 30 and 59 TCR-sequenced participants, respectively.

This clone is a singleton in its sample. Its antigen specificity is not known. No much larger clonotype is one base removed from it; base qualities were not supplied. The CDR3 regions of human TCRbeta chains were analyzed by immunosequencing. As for how the authors treated the data: Repertoire TCRs were matched against a reference library of SARS-CoV-2-specific TCRs generated with the MIRA antigen-specificity platform. Breadth meant the fraction of unique TCRs that were SARS-CoV-2-associated, whereas depth meant the fraction of total T cells that were SARS-CoV-2-associated. Using the MIRA data, each spike-specific TCR was mapped to the spike region that the TCR reacts to and placed in a CD4 or CD8 class. Log10-transformed breadth and depth values were compared by one-way ANOVA with Sidak's multiple comparisons tests. The clones in this table, taken by TCRdb from immuneACCESS, are in-frame only. Not every clone is retained; where verified, under half of the shortfall comes from an unresolved V gene, and the cause of the rest is unknown. That table gives V, J and clone size, and the DNA gave D and trimming. The sample data list approximately 150,000 clones, and about nine tenths of these were observed just once. The ten biggest clones cover roughly 1.7% of the sample.

Points the paper makes about the study in general: Participants were mostly white British and included more females than males, and it was suggested by the authors that clonal diversity may have been underestimated. Because no day 14 peak-response samples were available, the repertoires could be characterized only after the peak T cell response. Conclusions about previously exposed vaccinees are limited because only 5 or 6 AZD1222 recipients were SARS-CoV-2 seropositive at baseline. The vaccine-associated CD4 TCRs covered the entire spike protein, and the dominant responses fell in regions 160-218 and 743-854. Reportedly, close to half of the unique spike-specific TCRs recognized epitopes lying outside the regions that are mutated in the B.1.351 and B.1.1.7 variants. The 56-69-year group was small, and its depth increase did not reach significance, likely because of low power. A significant rise in spike-specific TCR breadth and depth was observed after two AZD1222 doses relative to day 0 and relative to MenACWY recipients.

The time point label of this sample denotes: about 28 days (+/-7) after the second vaccine dose. AZD1222 recipients given second doses at about 4 weeks or at about 12 weeks were pooled, since spike-specific TCR depth and breadth were not found to differ between the two schedules. Samples from vaccinated people were obtained from the UK trials COV001 and COV002, which included a single-blind randomized controlled phase 2/3 trial of AZD1222 (ChAdOx1 nCoV-19) in healthy adults. Trial participant PBMC samples were collected at day 0 and day 28 after the second dose for TCRbeta chain sequencing. Taken from cysteine to phenylalanine, the CDR3 has 15 residues. Of all the DNA, just the CDR3 is kept, 45 bases in frame from base 1. From the germline V gene, CDR1 is KGHSH and CDR2 is LQKENI. V is pared back by 6 bases and J by 1 base, with 15 bases lying between the germline termini.

The sequencing here drew on peripheral blood, taken 28 days after the second AZD1222 dose. This sequence was found in an adult who received the AZD1222 COVID-19 vaccine. The rearranged segments are TRBV18 and TRBJ1-1; D gene: possibly TRBD1, on 5 matching bases. CDR3 reads: CASSRGSTGNTEAFF. The sequenced DNA: TGTGCCAGCTCTCGGGGGTCCACCGGGAACACTGAAGCTTTCTTT.